Below, one T cell receptor beta chain is given with its context. This sample stems from a study of cytomegalovirus exposure and HLA in healthy donors. 60 Vbeta and 13 Jbeta primers were used in PCR. Produced via immunoSEQ multiplex PCR; TCRdb's table is partial and in-frame only. The profile covers roughly 120,000 clones, with roughly 80% appearing a single time and around 23% taken by the ten largest. J was trimmed by 5 bases and V by 6 bases; bases with no gene match: 7. This CDR3 is 14 amino acids long. Germline-derived CDR1 and CDR2 are SGHRS and YFSETQ. What was sequenced was PBMCs. The clonotype comes from a man aged 25-45 years in good health and CMV-seropositive. The V call is TRBV5-1, the J call TRBJ2-7; 11 bases agree with TRBD1. CDR3 DNA sequence: TGCGCCAGCAAGCGCGGGACAGGGGGTAACGAGCAGTACTTC. Its translation: CASKRGTGGNEQYF.